Detailed here is one T cell receptor beta chain. The antigen it recognizes is unknown. No base quality values were provided; no much bigger clone lies one nucleotide off. This entry is derived from a study of blood T cell repertoires in COVID-19 (dated by TCRdb to the early 2020s). The study in broad terms: Samples covering the acute and convalescent phases of COVID-19 were provided by collaborators in the United States, Italy and Spain. The prospective study material was composed of cDNA or gDNA derived from T cells, B-cell-depleted T cells, or PBMCs. The dataset comprised deeply sampled blood TCRbeta repertoires from subjects exposed to, actively infected with, or recovered from COVID-19. The repertoires were made available in a free public database intended to serve as a resource for research on the immune response to SARS-CoV-2. The samples were drawn from the first 160 participants of the ongoing ImmuneRACE study and from 950 to 1,500 subjects provided by 6 global collaborators. Nearly every sample came with metadata listing a de-identified subject ID, COVID-19 status, age in years and sex. Where HLA class I and class II types were available, the types were taken from metadata supplied by the sample provider, not from assay-based typing. Results and caveats for the whole study, not just this receptor: The quantity of clinical and demographic metadata differed by source and by participant and was supplied without curation.

Collaborating institutions collected whole blood in K2EDTA tubes following their own protocols. Collaborator samples were shipped for TCRbeta analysis as frozen whole blood, isolated PBMCs, or DNA extracted from either sample type. The immunoSEQ Assay, a bias-controlled multiplex PCR, was used to amplify TCRbeta CDR3 regions from genomic DNA. Per the source publication's procedure: The number of nucleated cells in each sample was estimated from the amplification of reference gene primers within the assay. To quantify the absolute abundance of each unique TCRbeta CDR3 rearrangement, sequence reads were collapsed and filtered. For each sample, productive Simpson clonality was calculated by taking the square root of Simpson's diversity index across productive rearrangements. In TCRdb, the immuneACCESS table is reduced to in-frame sequences with V and J assigned. These tables do not hold every clone; where another copy was compared, an unresolved V gene accounts for under half, and the others remain unexplained. For V, J and clone size, that table is used; D and trimming come from the DNA. Within this sample are some 45,000 clones, with 65% to 85% of them counted one time only. The ten largest clones represent around 8% of the sample.

The specimen was peripheral blood. The clonotype originates from a man older than 75 in a cohort sampled during active COVID-19.

The DNA reads TGCAGTGCTAGGGGAGGGGAAATCATATATTTT. Its amino acids are CSARGGEIIYF. The V and J segments used are TRBV20-1 and TRBJ1-3; TRBD1 is possibly the D segment (5 matching bases). The germline V gene (reference sequence) sets CDR1 to DFQATT and CDR2 to SNEGSKA. Trimming costs V 3 bases and J 12 bases, and their ends lie 12 bases apart. The CDR3 starts with the cysteine, ends with the phenylalanine, and has 11 residues. Kept here is only the CDR3 DNA, which spans 33 bases and is read in frame from base 1.